Below are 28 T cell receptor beta chains sequenced from a single sample in a study of cytomegalovirus exposure and HLA in healthy donors. The PCR contained 60 Vbeta and 13 Jbeta primers. Repertoires were generated with immunoSEQ multiplex PCR, while TCRdb's copy carries only in-frame clones and drops some. Among 190,000 or so clones, 75% to 85% were seen once, and the ten largest hold 0.65%. The specimen sequenced was PBMCs. The origin of the receptors is a boy aged 5-17 years in good health and CMV-seronegative.

The chain combines TRBV19 with TRBJ1-2; D is perhaps TRBD1 (5 bases). The V end was cut by 4 bases, the J end by 8 bases, with 11 bases between. The CDR3 sequence is 12 residues long. CDR1 and CDR2 from the germline V gene are LNHDA and SQIVND (reference sequence). As DNA, the CDR3 is TGTGCCAGTAGTAGGGTAGGGGAAGGCTACACCTTC. It specifies CASSRVGEGYTF.

The CDR3 DNA sequence: TGTGCTACGGGACAGGTATCCCGCTCTGGGGCCAACGTCCTGACTTTC. It is translated as CATGQVSRSGANVLTF. The V call is TRBV7-7, the J call TRBJ2-6; 8 positions match TRBD1. This CDR3 contains 16 residues. Germline-derived CDR1 and CDR2 are SSHAT and FNYEAQ (reference sequence).

This chain links TRBV19 with TRBJ1-2; 8 positions match TRBD1. Germline CDR1 reads LNHDA; CDR2 reads SQIVND (reference sequence). V shed 5 bases, J shed 4 bases, and the junction held 6 bases outside the gene matches. The CDR3 contains 14 residues. CDR3 nucleotide sequence: TGTGCCAGTAGTGGTAGGGACAGGACCTATGGCTACACCTTC. It encodes CASSGRDRTYGYTF. The complete variable domain, with remaining parts taken from reference TRBV19 and TRBJ1-2, reads DGGITQSPKYLFRKEGQNVTLSCEQNLNHDAMYWYRQDPGQGLRLIYYSQIVNDFQKGDIAEGYSVSREKKESFPLTVTSAQKNPTAFYLCASSGRDRTYGYTFGSGTRLTVV.

The gene calls are TRBV20-1 and TRBJ2-3, with D uncertain. This CDR3 spans 11 amino acids. Germline CDR1 and CDR2: DFQATT and SNEGSKA (reference sequence). V shed 6 bases and J shed 5 bases, with 9 bases lying between them. CDR3 coding DNA: TGCAGTGCAGAAGAGAAAGATACGCAGTATTTT. The encoded protein is CSAEEKDTQYF.

The gene calls are TRBV4-1 and TRBJ1-2; D might be TRBD1 (5 bases). Trimming stripped 2 bases from V and 2 bases from J, with 18 bases between. The germline V gene encodes CDR1 MGHRA and CDR2 YSYEKL. The CDR3 runs 17 residues. CDR3 DNA: TGCGCCAGCAGCCAAACGGAAACAGGAGCCTTCAACTATGGCTACACCTTC. Translated, it gives CASSQTETGAFNYGYTF.

This chain connects TRBV18 to TRBJ1-6; 9 bases match TRBD1. Germline loops: CDR1 KGHSH, CDR2 LQKENI. After removal of 3 bases from V and 6 bases from J, the junction contained 6 bases not matched to a gene. The length of the CDR3 is 16 residues. CDR3 in DNA: TGTGCCAGCTCACCGACTCCGGGACAGGGTAATTCACCCCTCCACTTT. Translated, it gives CASSPTPGQGNSPLHF.

The chain is built from TRBV30 and TRBJ1-3, with a weak D call TRBD1 (6 bases). CDR1 and CDR2 from the germline V gene are GTSNPN and SVGIG (reference sequence). There are 16 residues in the CDR3. V shed 0 bases and J shed 4 bases, with 16 bases lying between them. The CDR3 DNA reads TGTGCCTGGAGTGTCGGGGGGGGGCAGGGAGGAAACACCATATATTTT. Translating it yields CAWSVGGGQGGNTIYF.

The chain is built from TRBV27 and TRBJ1-1; 7 bases align to TRBD1. V was pared by 5 bases and J by 7 bases, with 4 bases of the junction left unmatched. The CDR3 covers 12 residues. Germline V gene data show CDR1 as MNHEY and CDR2 as SMNVEV (reference sequence). CDR3 sequence (DNA): TGTGCCAGCAGTCGACAGGGCGGTGAAGCTTTCTTT. Translated, it gives CASSRQGGEAFF.

This chain joins TRBV2 and TRBJ1-1; D is perhaps TRBD1 (5 bases). Trimming took 8 bases from V and 1 from J, leaving 14 bases between them. Germline CDR1 is SNHLY and CDR2 is FYNNEI. The CDR3 runs to 14 residues. In DNA form, the CDR3 reads TGTGCCAGCGATGACGGGGGAGGGAACACTGAAGCTTTCTTT. Translated, it gives CASDDGGGNTEAFF.

The chain has TRBV5-8 and TRBJ2-7, with 10 bases lining up with TRBD1. This CDR3 is 15 amino acids long. The V gene end was trimmed by 5 bases and the J gene end by 5 bases; junction bases not matched to a gene: 10. CDR1 is SGHTS, CDR2 YDEGEE, per germline. CDR3 sequence (DNA): TGTGCCAGCAGAAAGTTCGACAGGGGGCTTGACGAGCAGTACTTC. Amino acid sequence: CASRKFDRGLDEQYF.

The V gene is TRBV30, the J gene TRBJ1-2, with D possibly TRBD1 on 5 matching bases. The germline V and J ends were trimmed by 3 bases and 4 bases, with 24 bases remaining between them. The length of the CDR3 is 17 residues. CDR1 is GTSNPN and CDR2 is SVGIG in the germline V gene (reference sequence). The CDR3 bases are TGTGCCTGGAGCGTCTCCGGGGGACCCCTGTATGGCTATGGCTACACCTTC. Encoded protein: CAWSVSGGPLYGYGYTF.

The chain recombines TRBV30 with TRBJ2-7; 7 bases are shared with TRBD2. Germline CDR1 GTSNPN, CDR2 SVGIG (reference sequence). CDR3 length: 14 residues. With V trimmed by 5 bases and J by 1 base, 8 bases remained unmatched. This chain's CDR3 is CAWVRDGRSYEQYF. The CDR3 nucleotides are TGTGCCTGGGTCCGGGACGGGAGGTCCTACGAGCAGTACTTC.

The J gene is TRBJ1-1, the V gene TRBV7-2; no firm D call. The CDR3 extends over 12 amino acids. Between the trimmed V and J ends, which lost 6 bases and 2 bases, there was a span of 7 bases. CDR1 and CDR2 (germline): SGHTA, FQGNSA. The CDR3 DNA reads as TGTGCCAGCAGAAAGAGTAACACTGAAGCTTTCTTT. This encodes CASRKSNTEAFF.

This chain uses TRBV11-2 with TRBJ2-6; D remains ambiguous. The ends were cut back, 3 bases at V and 1 base at J, with 7 bases in the middle. Germline lookup yields CDR1 SGHAT and CDR2 FQNNGV. The CDR3 runs 15 residues. CDR3 nucleotide sequence: TGTGCCAGCAGCTTCGAGAGGTCTGGGGCCAACGTCCTGACTTTC. Protein product: CASSFERSGANVLTF.

The V and J genes are TRBV19 and TRBJ1-2, with D perhaps matching TRBD1 (6 bases). In germline, CDR1 is LNHDA, CDR2 SQIVND (reference sequence). CDR3 size: 13 residues. Trimming cost V 3 bases and J 7 bases, with 12 bases left between them. CDR3 coding DNA: TGTGCCAGTAGTATTCAGGGGAGGGGTGGCTACACCTTC. Its protein is CASSIQGRGGYTF.

The rearrangement uses TRBV5-1 and TRBJ2-1; 10 nucleotides align to TRBD2. Germline assignment: CDR1 SGHRS and CDR2 YFSETQ. The CDR3 is 17 residues long. The V and J ends lost 2 bases and 0 bases, in that order; junction bases with no gene match: 5. The CDR3 sequence is CASSFLERGGSYNEQFF. In DNA, the CDR3 is TGCGCCAGCAGCTTCCTAGAGCGGGGGGGCTCCTACAATGAGCAGTTCTTC.

This chain connects TRBV6-5 to TRBJ1-2, with D possibly matching TRBD1 (6 bases). CDR1 and CDR2 (germline): MNHEY, SVGAGI. This CDR3 has 12 residues. With 8 bases removed from V and 7 bases from J, the gap between germline ends came to 14 bases. CDR3 protein: CASGGRIGGYTF. The CDR3 bases are TGTGCCAGCGGGGGCAGGATAGGTGGCTACACCTTC.

The chain recombines TRBV6-5 with TRBJ2-1; 7 bases fit TRBD2. V dropped 6 bases and J dropped 4; count of bases not matched to a gene: 0. This CDR3 is built from 12 residues. Germline CDR1 is MNHEY and CDR2 is SVGAGI. In DNA form, the CDR3 reads TGTGCCAGCAGGGGGGGGTACAATGAGCAGTTCTTC. Protein sequence: CASRGGYNEQFF.

This chain uses TRBV29-1 with TRBJ1-1; unclear D gene. Trimming stripped 5 bases from V and 0 bases from J, with 10 bases between. Germline loops: CDR1 SQVTM, CDR2 ANQGSEA. The CDR3 covers 13 residues. CDR3 protein: CSVSSVLNTEAFF. In DNA form, the CDR3 reads TGCAGCGTTTCCAGCGTCCTGAACACTGAAGCTTTCTTT.

The chain links TRBV9 to TRBJ2-1, with 13 bases matching TRBD2. Germline-derived CDR1 and CDR2 are SGDLS and YYNGEE. CDR3 length: 20 residues. Germline trimming cut 2 bases from V and 1 base from J; bases unmatched to any gene: 12. The CDR3 DNA is TGTGCCAGCAGCGTGAAACTAGCGGGAGGGCTCGAGTCATCCTACAATGAGCAGTTCTTC. As protein: CASSVKLAGGLESSYNEQFF.

This chain connects TRBV7-8 to TRBJ2-1; possibly TRBD2 for D (5 bases). The V gene lost 2 bases and the J gene lost 4 bases, with 12 bases spanning the gap. The CDR3 sequence is 15 residues long. Germline V gives CDR1 SGHVS, CDR2 FQNEAQ. CDR3 sequence: CASSLNQRSYNEQFF. In DNA form, the CDR3 reads TGTGCCAGCAGCTTAAACCAGCGGTCATACAATGAGCAGTTCTTC.

This clone was counted once. The chain is built from TRBV27 and TRBJ2-3, with a weak D call TRBD1 (5 bases). This CDR3 contains 19 residues. CDR1 is MNHEY and CDR2 is SMNVEV in the germline V gene (reference sequence). Trimming took off 3 bases at V and 0 bases at J, with 22 bases between the two ends. In DNA, the CDR3 is TGTGCCAGCAGTTTTGAAGGGGTCAACAGTCTAATTAGCACAGATACGCAGTATTTT. This gives the protein CASSFEGVNSLISTDTQYF.

The chain recombines TRBV27 with TRBJ1-2; D possibly corresponds to TRBD1 (5 bases). The ends were cut back, 3 bases at V and 2 bases at J, with 7 bases in the middle. Germline V CDR1 and CDR2: MNHEY, SMNVEV (reference sequence). The CDR3 extends over 13 amino acids. This CDR3 is CASSLTENYGYTF. Here the CDR3 DNA reads TGTGCCAGCAGTTTGACAGAAAACTATGGCTACACCTTC.

The rearrangement uses TRBV19 and TRBJ1-1; the match to TRBD1 covers 7 bases. The CDR3 is 15 residues long. In germline, CDR1 is LNHDA, CDR2 SQIVND (reference sequence). V lost 6 bases to trimming and J lost 5 bases; unmatched junction nucleotides: 12. The CDR3 here is CASRTWSDRETEAFF. The CDR3 DNA reads TGTGCCAGTAGGACTTGGAGTGACAGGGAGACTGAAGCTTTCTTT.

The chain is built from TRBV11-3 and TRBJ2-3; 8 nucleotides match TRBD2. The CDR3 is 13 amino acids. After removal of 3 bases from V and 6 bases from J, the junction contained 2 bases not matched to a gene. Germline loops: CDR1 SGHNT, CDR2 YENEEA. For the CDR3, the DNA is TGTGCCAGCAGCTTGGCTAGCGGGGATACGCAGTATTTT. Translation: CASSLASGDTQYF. The variable domain in full, with the rest retrieved from reference TRBV11-3 and TRBJ2-3, is EAGVVQSPRYKIIEKKQPVAFWCNPISGHNTLYWYLQNLGQGPELLIRYENEEAVDDSQLPKDRFSAERLKGVDSTLKIQPAELGDSAVYLCASSLASGDTQYFGPGTRLTVL.

As concerns this clone: A junction end diverges from the germline sequence, so it may reflect a read error. This sequence joins TRBV7-8 and TRBJ1-1; perhaps TRBD1 as D (5 bases). Germline CDR1 SGHVS, CDR2 FQNEAQ. CDR3 size: 13 residues. This chain's CDR3 is CASSLDRVTDKKF. CDR3 nucleotide sequence: TGTGCCAGCAGCTTAGATAGGGTGACAGATAAGAAATTT. Full variable domain (remainder filled in from reference TRBV7-8 and TRBJ1-1): GAGVSQSPRYKVAKRGQDVALRCDPISGHVSLFWYQQALGQGPEFLTYFQNEAQLDKSGLPSDRFFAERPEGSVSTLKIQRTQQEDSAVYLCASSLDRVTDKKFGQGTRLTVV.

This chain connects TRBV19 to TRBJ2-2; 9 nucleotides line up with TRBD2. CDR1 is LNHDA and CDR2 is SQIVND in the germline V gene (reference sequence). The CDR3 has 18 amino acids. Trimming removed 3 bases from V and 3 bases from J; junction bases left unmatched: 11. Written as DNA, the CDR3 is TGTGCCAGTAGTATTTGGCGGGAGGGCCCTCTGGACACCGGGGAGCTGTTTTTT. It yields the protein CASSIWREGPLDTGELFF.

The rearrangement links TRBV29-1 to TRBJ2-1; 8 positions match TRBD2. V lost 6 bases and J lost 8; bases outside the gene matches: 9. The CDR3 spans 13 residues. In germline, CDR1 is SQVTM, CDR2 ANQGSEA. The CDR3 loop reads CSVEREWGYEQFF. CDR3 DNA: TGCAGCGTAGAGCGGGAGTGGGGGTATGAGCAGTTCTTC.